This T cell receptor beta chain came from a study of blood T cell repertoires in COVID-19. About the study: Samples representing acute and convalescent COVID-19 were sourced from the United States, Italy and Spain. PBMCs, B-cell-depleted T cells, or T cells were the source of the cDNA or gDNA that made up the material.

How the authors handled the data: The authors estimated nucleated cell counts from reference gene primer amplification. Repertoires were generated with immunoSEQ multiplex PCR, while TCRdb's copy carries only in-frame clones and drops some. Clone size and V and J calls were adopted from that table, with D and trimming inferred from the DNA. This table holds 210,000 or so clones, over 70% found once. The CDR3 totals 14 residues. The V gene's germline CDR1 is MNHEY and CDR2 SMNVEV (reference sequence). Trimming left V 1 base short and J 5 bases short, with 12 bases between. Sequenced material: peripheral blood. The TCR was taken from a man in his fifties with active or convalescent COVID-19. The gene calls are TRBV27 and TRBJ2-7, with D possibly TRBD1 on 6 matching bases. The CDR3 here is CASSLYAGAHEQYF. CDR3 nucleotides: TGTGCCAGCAGTTTATACGCAGGGGCCCACGAGCAGTACTTC.